This T cell receptor (beta chain) is drawn from a study of blood T cells in healthy people across ages. This clonotype was seen a handful of times. Antigen specificity is unknown. Primed by a sample-barcoded 5' primer and a J-beta primer mix, a second PCR proceeded for about 6 to 11 cycles. The template-switch adaptor, which had 12 random nucleotides, put a tag on each cDNA molecule. TCRdb analysed the 5' RACE reads with MiXCR anew, one entry per CDR3 protein. The repertoire holds about 680,000 distinct CDR3 sequences, with 45% to 50% as singletons. Study-level findings and limits: Estimates of total diversity, which came from one million sequenced T cells, were considered to be underestimates.

The sequenced sample was blood. The receptor was derived from a woman aged 60-75 years in good health.

The CDR3 here is CSARETGRYSNQPQHF. The CDR3 DNA reads TGCAGTGCTAGAGAAACAGGACGTTATAGCAATCAGCCCCAGCATTTT. The chain uses TRBV20-1 and TRBJ1-5; possibly TRBD1 for D (5 bases). The CDR3 runs to 16 residues. Looked up from germline, CDR1 is DFQATT and CDR2 is SNEGSKA (reference sequence). V lost 0 bases, J lost 0 bases, and 12 bases lay in between.